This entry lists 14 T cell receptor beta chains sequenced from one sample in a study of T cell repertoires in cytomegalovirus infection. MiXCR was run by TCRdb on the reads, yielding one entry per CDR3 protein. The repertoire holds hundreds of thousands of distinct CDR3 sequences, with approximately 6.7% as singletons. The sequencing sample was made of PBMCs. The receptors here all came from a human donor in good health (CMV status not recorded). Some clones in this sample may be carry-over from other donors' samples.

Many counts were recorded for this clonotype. The CDR3 here is CASDAQGAVETQYF. For the CDR3, the DNA is TGTGCCAGCGACGCTCAGGGGGCGGTGGAGACCCAGTACTTC. V is TRBV6-6 and J is TRBJ2-5; 8 bases match TRBD1. The CDR3 is 14 amino acids. In germline, CDR1 is MNHNY, CDR2 SVGAGI (reference sequence). Germline trimming cut 8 bases from V and 5 bases from J; bases unmatched to any gene: 10.

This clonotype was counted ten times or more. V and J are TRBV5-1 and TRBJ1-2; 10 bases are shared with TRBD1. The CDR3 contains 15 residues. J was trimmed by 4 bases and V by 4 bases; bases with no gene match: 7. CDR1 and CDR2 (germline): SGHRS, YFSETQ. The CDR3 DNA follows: TGCGCCAGCAGCCCCGCGCGGACAGGGGGCTATGGCTACACCTTC. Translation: CASSPARTGGYGYTF.

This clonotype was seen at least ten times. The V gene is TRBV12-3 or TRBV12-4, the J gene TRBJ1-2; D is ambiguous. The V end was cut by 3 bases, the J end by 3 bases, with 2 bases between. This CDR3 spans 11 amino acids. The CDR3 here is CASSFYYGYTF. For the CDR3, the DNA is TGTGCCAGCAGTTTTTACTATGGCTACACCTTC.

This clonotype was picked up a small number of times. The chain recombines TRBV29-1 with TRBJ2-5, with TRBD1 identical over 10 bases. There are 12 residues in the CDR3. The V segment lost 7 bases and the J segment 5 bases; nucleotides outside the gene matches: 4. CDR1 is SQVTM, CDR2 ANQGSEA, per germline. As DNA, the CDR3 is TGCAGCGGGCGACAGGGGGCTGAGACCCAGTACTTC. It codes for CSGRQGAETQYF.

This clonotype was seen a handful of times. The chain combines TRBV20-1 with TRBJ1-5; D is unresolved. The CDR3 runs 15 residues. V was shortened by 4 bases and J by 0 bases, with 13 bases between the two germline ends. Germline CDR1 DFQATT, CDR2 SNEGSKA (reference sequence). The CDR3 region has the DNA TGCAGTGCTAACGACCTCGCATATAGCAATCAGCCCCAGCATTTT. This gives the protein CSANDLAYSNQPQHF.

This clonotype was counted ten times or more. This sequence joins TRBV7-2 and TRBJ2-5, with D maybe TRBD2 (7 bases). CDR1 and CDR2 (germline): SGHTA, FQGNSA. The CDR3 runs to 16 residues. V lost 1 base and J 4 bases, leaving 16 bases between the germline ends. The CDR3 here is CASSLGQGRGIETQYF. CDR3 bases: TGTGCCAGCAGCTTAGGCCAGGGGAGGGGCATAGAGACCCAGTACTTC.

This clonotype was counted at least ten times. The CDR3 sequence: CSVEDLGDRAYNEQFF. The CDR3, as DNA: TGCAGCGTTGAAGATCTGGGGGATAGGGCCTACAATGAGCAGTTCTTC. The genes are TRBV29-1 and TRBJ2-1; possibly TRBD1 or TRBD2 for D (5 bases each). Looked up from germline, CDR1 is SQVTM and CDR2 is ANQGSEA. The CDR3 runs 16 residues. V was trimmed by 0 bases and J by 2 bases, leaving 14 bases between them.

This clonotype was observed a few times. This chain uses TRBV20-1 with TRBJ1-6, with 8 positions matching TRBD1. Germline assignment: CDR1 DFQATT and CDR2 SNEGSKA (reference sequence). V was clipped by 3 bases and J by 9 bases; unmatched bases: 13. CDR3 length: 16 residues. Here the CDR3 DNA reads TGCAGTGCTAGGCTACCCCGGACAGGGTGGAGTTCACCCCTCCACTTT. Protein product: CSARLPRTGWSSPLHF.

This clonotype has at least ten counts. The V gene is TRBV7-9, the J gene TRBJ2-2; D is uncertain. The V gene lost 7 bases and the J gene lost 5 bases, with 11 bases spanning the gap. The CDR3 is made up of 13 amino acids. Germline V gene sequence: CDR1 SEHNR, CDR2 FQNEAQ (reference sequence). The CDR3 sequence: CASIGSVTGELFF. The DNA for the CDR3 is TGTGCCAGCATCGGGTCGGTAACCGGGGAGCTGTTTTTT.

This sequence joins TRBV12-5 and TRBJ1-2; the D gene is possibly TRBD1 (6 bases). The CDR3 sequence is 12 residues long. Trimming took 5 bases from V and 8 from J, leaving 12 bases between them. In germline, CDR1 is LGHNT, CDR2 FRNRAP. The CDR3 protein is CASGDRYLGYTF. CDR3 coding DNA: TGTGCTAGTGGTGACAGGTATCTCGGCTACACCTTC.

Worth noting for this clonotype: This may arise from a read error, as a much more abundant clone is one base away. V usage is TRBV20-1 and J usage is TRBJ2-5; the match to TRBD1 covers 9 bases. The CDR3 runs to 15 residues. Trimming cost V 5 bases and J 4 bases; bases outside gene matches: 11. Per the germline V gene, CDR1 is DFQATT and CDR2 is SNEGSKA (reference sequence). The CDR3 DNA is TGCAGTGCTTTCCCCCCGGGACAGGGTAGAGAGACCCAGTACTTC. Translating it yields CSAFPPGQGRETQYF.

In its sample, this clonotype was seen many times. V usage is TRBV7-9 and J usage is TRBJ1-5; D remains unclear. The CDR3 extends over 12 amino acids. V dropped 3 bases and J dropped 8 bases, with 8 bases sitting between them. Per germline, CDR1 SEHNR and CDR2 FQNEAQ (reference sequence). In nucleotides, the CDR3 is TGTGCCAGCAGCTTGTCCCAGGAGCCCCAGCATTTT. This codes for CASSLSQEPQHF.

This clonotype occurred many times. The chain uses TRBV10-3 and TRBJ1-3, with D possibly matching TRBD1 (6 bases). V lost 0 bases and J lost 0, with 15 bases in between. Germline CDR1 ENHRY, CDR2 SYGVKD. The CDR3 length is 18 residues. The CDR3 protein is CAISESDFGGGSGNTIYF. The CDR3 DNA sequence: TGTGCCATCAGTGAGTCGGATTTTGGGGGCGGCTCTGGAAACACCATATATTTT.

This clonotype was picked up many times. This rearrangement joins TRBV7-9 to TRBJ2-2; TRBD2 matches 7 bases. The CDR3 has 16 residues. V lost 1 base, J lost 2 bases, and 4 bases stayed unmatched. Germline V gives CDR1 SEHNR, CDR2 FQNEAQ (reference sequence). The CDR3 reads CASSLEGLTNTGELFF. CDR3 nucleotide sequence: TGTGCCAGCAGCTTAGAGGGACTAACCAACACCGGGGAGCTGTTTTTT.